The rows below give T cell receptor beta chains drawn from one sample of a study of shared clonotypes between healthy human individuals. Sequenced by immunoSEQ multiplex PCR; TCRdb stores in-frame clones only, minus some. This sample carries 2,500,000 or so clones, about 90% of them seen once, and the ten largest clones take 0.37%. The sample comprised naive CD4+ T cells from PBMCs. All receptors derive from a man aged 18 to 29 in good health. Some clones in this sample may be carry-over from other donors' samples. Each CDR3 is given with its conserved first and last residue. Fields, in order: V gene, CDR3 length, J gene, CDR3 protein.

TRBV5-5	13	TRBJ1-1	CASSLNKNTEAFF
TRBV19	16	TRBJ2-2	CASSKPGLAGSGELFF
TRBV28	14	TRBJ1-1	CASSLLPMNTEAFF
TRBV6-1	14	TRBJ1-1	CASSRQGGDTEAFF
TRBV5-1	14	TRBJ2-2	CASSAGLDTGELFF
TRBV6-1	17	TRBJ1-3	CASSEVVGPRSGNTIYF
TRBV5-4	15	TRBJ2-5	CASSLQGLGEETQYF
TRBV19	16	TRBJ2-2	CASTRDHFANTGELFF
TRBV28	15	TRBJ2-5	CASSSPGEGQETQYF
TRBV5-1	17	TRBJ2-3	CASSLAPAGGPSDTQYF
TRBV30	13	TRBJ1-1	CAWEVGVGTEAFF
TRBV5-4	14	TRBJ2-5	CASSLRDSQETQYF